This TCR beta chain was identified in a study of cytotoxic CD8 clonotypes in ibrutinib-treated CLL. Only in-frame clones appear in the TCRdb table, and some are missing; sequencing was by immunoSEQ multiplex PCR. Of over 120,000 clones in the sample, over 75% were seen once. The CDR3 runs 15 residues. Germline CDR1 and CDR2: SGHRS and YFSETQ. The trim removed 4 bases at V and 2 bases at J, leaving 7 bases unmatched. Around 2 micrograms of genomic DNA came from cryopreserved PBMCs for TCR beta libraries. The gene calls are TRBV5-1 and TRBJ2-5; 8 bases are shared with TRBD1. This specimen consisted of PBMCs, obtained after 36 months of ibrutinib treatment. The TCR sequence derives from a human donor with chronic lymphocytic leukemia. This CDR3 is CASSTLGDRQETQYF. In DNA form, the CDR3 reads TGCGCCAGCAGCACTCTCGGGGACAGGCAAGAGACCCAGTACTTC.